Each of the 9 T cell receptor beta chains below was sequenced from the same sample in a study of blood T cells in healthy people across ages. Primed by a sample-barcoded 5' primer and a J-beta primer mix, a second PCR proceeded for 7 to 11 cycles. MiXCR was run by TCRdb on the 5' RACE reads, yielding one entry per CDR3 protein. The sample records around 780,000 distinct CDR3 sequences, 25% to 30% being singletons. The sample was also linked to a second study, of T cells of mothers and their children.

Sequences were obtained from blood. These receptors all come from a boy younger than 18 in good health.

This chain joins TRBV5-5 and TRBJ2-5; D not resolved. TRBJ2-7 matches the DNA end more closely, so the J call is doubtful. Germline lookup yields CDR1 SGHKS and CDR2 YYEKEE (reference sequence). This CDR3 contains 9 residues. In nucleotides, the CDR3 is TGTGCCCGATCCCACGAGCAGTACTTC. Translation: CARSHEQYF.

The J gene is TRBJ1-5, the V gene TRBV6-1; no clear D. This CDR3 is 12 amino acids long. CDR1 is MNHNS and CDR2 is SASEGT in the germline V gene. Trimming took 8 bases from V and 4 from J, leaving 9 bases between them. This CDR3 reads CASRRHNQPQHF. CDR3 coding DNA: TGTGCCAGCCGCCGTCATAATCAGCCCCAGCATTTT.

The V gene is TRBV12-3 or TRBV12-4, the J gene TRBJ2-3, with TRBD2 matching 9 bases. There are 15 residues in the CDR3. J gave up 4 bases and V 7 bases, and 9 bases lay outside the gene matches. The CDR3 nucleotides read TGTGCCAGCAAGCAATCTAGCGGGATGGCAGATACGCAGTATTTT. Translating gives CASKQSSGMADTQYF.

The chain has TRBV7-2 and TRBJ1-5; TRBD1 matches 8 bases. V shed 2 bases, J shed 2 bases, and the junction held 2 bases outside the gene matches. Germline CDR1 SGHTA, CDR2 FQGNSA. This CDR3 comprises 15 residues. Here the CDR3 DNA reads TGTGCCAGCAGCTTAATGGGACAGGGCAATCAGCCCCAGCATTTT. Translated: CASSLMGQGNQPQHF.

The J gene is TRBJ2-3, the V gene TRBV20-1; either TRBD1 or TRBD2 may supply D (5 bases each). CDR1 and CDR2 from the germline V gene are DFQATT and SNEGSKA (reference sequence). Trimming left V 3 bases short and J 0 bases short, with 7 bases between. CDR3 length: 13 amino acids. The CDR3 region is CSASGASTDTQYF. The CDR3 DNA reads TGCAGTGCTAGCGGGGCTAGCACAGATACGCAGTATTTT.

V usage is TRBV4-2 and J usage is TRBJ1-4; maybe TRBD1 (5 bases). CDR3 size: 18 residues. Trimming removed 0 bases at V and 1 base at J, with 15 bases between. The germline CDR1 and CDR2 sequences are LGHNA and YNFKEQ. CDR3 sequence: CASSQDLAATVTNEKLFF. CDR3 coding DNA: TGTGCCAGCAGCCAAGATTTAGCCGCGACAGTAACTAATGAAAAACTGTTTTTT.

This clonotype was found a few times. The rearrangement uses TRBV7-9 and TRBJ1-1; D perhaps matches TRBD1 (6 bases). The CDR3 consists of 15 residues. V dropped 2 bases and J dropped 3 bases, with 13 bases sitting between them. The germline V gene has CDR1 SEHNR and CDR2 FQNEAQ (reference sequence). The CDR3 reads CASSLISGADTEAFF. The CDR3 DNA is TGTGCCAGCAGCTTAATATCGGGGGCGGACACTGAAGCTTTCTTT.

V and J are TRBV29-1 and TRBJ2-7, with 8 bases aligning to TRBD1. The CDR3 sequence is 12 residues long. CDR1 and CDR2 (germline): SQVTM, ANQGSEA. The V segment lost 6 bases and the J segment 3 bases; nucleotides outside the gene matches: 4. DNA of the CDR3: TGCAGCGTCCCGGGACAGGACTACGAGCAGTACTTC. It translates to CSVPGQDYEQYF.

This clonotype was observed a handful of times. V is TRBV6-1 and J is TRBJ1-1; 8 bases line up with TRBD1. This CDR3 comprises 18 residues. Germline values: CDR1 MNHNS, CDR2 SASEGT. The junction had 14 bases not matched to a gene; V was cut back by 5 bases and J by 0 bases. CDR3 region: CASSPGVGVDRVNTEAFF. The CDR3 bases are TGTGCCAGCAGTCCGGGAGTTGGAGTGGACAGGGTGAACACTGAAGCTTTCTTT.